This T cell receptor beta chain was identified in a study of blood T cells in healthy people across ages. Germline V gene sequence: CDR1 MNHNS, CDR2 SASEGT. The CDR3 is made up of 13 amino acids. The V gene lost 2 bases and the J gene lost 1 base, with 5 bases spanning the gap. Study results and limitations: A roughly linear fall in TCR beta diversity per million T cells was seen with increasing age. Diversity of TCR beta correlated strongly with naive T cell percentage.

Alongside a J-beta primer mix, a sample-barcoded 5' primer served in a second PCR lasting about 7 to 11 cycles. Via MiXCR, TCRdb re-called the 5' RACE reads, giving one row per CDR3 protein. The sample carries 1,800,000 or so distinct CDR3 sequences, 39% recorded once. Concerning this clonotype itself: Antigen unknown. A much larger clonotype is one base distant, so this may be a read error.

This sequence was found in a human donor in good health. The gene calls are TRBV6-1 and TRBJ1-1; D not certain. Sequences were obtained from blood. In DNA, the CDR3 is TGTGCCAGCAGTGAACAGAAGAACACTGAAGCTTTCTTT. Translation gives CASSEQKNTEAFF.